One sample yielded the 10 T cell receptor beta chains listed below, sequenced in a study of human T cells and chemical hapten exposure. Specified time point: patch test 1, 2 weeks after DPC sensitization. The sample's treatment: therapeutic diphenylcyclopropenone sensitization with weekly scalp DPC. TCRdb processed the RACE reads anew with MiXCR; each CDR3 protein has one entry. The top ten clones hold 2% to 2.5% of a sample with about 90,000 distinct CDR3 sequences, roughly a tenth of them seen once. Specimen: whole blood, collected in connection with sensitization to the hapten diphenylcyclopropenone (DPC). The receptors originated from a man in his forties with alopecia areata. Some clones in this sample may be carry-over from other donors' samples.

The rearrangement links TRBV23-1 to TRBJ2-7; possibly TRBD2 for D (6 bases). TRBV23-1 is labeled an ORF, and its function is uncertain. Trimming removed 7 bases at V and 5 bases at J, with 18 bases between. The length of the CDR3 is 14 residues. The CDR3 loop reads CASNGGAGFDEQYF. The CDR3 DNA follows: TGCGCCAGCAACGGAGGGGCTGGTTTCGACGAGCAGTACTTC.

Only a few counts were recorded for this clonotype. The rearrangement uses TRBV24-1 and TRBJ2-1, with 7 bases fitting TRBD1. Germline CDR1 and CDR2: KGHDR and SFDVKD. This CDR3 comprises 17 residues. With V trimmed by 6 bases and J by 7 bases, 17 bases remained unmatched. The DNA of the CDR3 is TGTGCCACCAGTAGGACAGGCCTACAAGCTACAGGGAATGAGCAGTTCTTC. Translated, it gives CATSRTGLQATGNEQFF.

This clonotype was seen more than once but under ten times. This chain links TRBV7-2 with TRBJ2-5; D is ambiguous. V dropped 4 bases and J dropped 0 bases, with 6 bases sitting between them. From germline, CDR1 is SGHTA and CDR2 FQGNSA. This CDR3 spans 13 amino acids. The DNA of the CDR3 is TGTGCCAGCAGCTCTCTGGACCAAGAGACCCAGTACTTC. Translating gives CASSSLDQETQYF.

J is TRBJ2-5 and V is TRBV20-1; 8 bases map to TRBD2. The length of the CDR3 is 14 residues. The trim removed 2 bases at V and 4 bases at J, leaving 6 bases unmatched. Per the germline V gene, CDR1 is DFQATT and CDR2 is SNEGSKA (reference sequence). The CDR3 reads CSARLPGGSETQYF. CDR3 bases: TGCAGTGCTAGACTTCCGGGAGGGTCAGAGACCCAGTACTTC.

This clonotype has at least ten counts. The CDR3 nucleotides read TGTGCCAGCAGCTCCCCCGGGGCGGGGAATTCACCCCTCCACTTT. Translated, it gives CASSSPGAGNSPLHF. The chain combines TRBV28 with TRBJ1-6; TRBD1 is a possible D gene (5 bases). Germline V gene lookup returns CDR1 MDHEN and CDR2 SYDVKM. Trimming shortened V by 6 bases and J by 7 bases, and 16 bases separated the two germline ends. This CDR3 has 15 residues.

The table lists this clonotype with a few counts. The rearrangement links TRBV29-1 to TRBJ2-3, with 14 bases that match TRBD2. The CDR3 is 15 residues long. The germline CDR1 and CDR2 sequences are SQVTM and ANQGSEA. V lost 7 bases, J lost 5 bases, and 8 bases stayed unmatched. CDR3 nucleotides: TGCAGCGCTCAGACTAGCGGGAGGGCTAAAGATACGCAGTATTTT. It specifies CSAQTSGRAKDTQYF.

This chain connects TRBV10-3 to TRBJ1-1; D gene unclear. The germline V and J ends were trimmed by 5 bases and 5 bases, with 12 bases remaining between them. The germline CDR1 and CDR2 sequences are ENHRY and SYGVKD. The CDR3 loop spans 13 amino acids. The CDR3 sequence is CAISSRGSTEAFF. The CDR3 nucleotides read TGTGCCATCAGTTCGCGGGGAAGTACTGAAGCTTTCTTT.

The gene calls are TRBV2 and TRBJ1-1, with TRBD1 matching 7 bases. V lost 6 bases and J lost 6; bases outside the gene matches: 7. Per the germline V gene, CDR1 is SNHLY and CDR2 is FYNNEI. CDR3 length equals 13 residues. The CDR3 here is CASRSDRPAEAFF. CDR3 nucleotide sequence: TGTGCCAGCAGGTCGGACAGGCCGGCTGAAGCTTTCTTT.

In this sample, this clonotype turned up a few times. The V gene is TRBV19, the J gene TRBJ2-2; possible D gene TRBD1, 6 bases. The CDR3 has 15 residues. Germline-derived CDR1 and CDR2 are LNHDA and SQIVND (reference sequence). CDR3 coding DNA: TGTGCGACAAGAGCCCAATCAGGGGTCACCGGGGAGCTGTTTTTT. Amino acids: CATRAQSGVTGELFF. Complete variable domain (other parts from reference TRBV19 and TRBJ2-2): DGGITQSPKYLFRKEGQNVTLSCEQNLNHDAMYWYRQDPGQGLRLIYYSQIVNDFQKGDIAEGYSVSREKKESFPLTVTSAQKNPTAFYLCATRAQSGVTGELFFGEGSRLTVL.

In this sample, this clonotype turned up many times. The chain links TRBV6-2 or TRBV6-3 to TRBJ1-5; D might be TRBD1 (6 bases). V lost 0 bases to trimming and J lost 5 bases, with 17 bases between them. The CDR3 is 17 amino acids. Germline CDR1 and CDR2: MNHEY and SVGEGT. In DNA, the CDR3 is TGTGCCAGCAGTTACTCGAGGATGAACAGGGTTTATCAGCCCCAGCATTTT. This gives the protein CASSYSRMNRVYQPQHF.